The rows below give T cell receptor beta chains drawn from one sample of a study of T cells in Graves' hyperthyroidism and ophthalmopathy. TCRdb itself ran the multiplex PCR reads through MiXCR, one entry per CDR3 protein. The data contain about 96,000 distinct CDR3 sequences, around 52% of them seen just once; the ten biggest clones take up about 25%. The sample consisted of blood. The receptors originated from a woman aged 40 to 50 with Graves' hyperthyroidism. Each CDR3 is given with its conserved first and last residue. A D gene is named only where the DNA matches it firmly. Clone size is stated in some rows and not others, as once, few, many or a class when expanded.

cdr3_nt: TGCAGTGCTAGATGGGGGGGGGGCGGGTACGAGCAGTGCTTC; cdr3_aa: CSARWGGGGYEQCF; j_call: TRBJ2-7; d_call: NA; v_call: TRBV20-1; clone_size: NA
cdr3_nt: TGTGCCAGCAGCTTACGGCAGGGTGGGTGGGGCGGTGGGGAAAAACTGTTTTTT; cdr3_aa: CASSLRQGGWGGGEKLFF; j_call: TRBJ1-4; d_call: NA; v_call: TRBV7-8; clone_size: many
cdr3_nt: TGCGCCAGCACCGGACTAGCGGGATCCACCACCGGGGAGCTGCTTTTT; cdr3_aa: CASTGLAGSTTGELLF; j_call: TRBJ2-2; d_call: TRBD2; v_call: TRBV5-1; clone_size: NA
cdr3_nt: TGTGCCAGCAGGGGGAGGGTCACTGAAGCTTTCTTT; cdr3_aa: CASRGRVTEAFF; j_call: TRBJ1-1; d_call: NA; v_call: TRBV7-6; clone_size: few
cdr3_nt: TGTGCCCAGACAGGAGACTATGGCTACACCTTC; cdr3_aa: CAQTGDYGYTF; j_call: TRBJ1-2; d_call: NA; v_call: TRBV7-2; clone_size: NA
cdr3_nt: TGTGCCAGCAGTAACGGACAGGGGGGACCGAACACTGAAGCTTTCTTT; cdr3_aa: CASSNGQGGPNTEAFF; j_call: TRBJ1-1; d_call: TRBD1; v_call: TRBV7-3; clone_size: NA
cdr3_nt: TGTGCCACCAGCAGCCTAGACAGGGCAGGGGCCAACGTCCTGACTTTC; cdr3_aa: CATSSLDRAGANVLTF; j_call: TRBJ2-6; d_call: TRBD1; v_call: TRBV15; clone_size: NA
cdr3_nt: TGTGCCACCAGCAGAGAGACGGATTACGGGCGGTACTTC; cdr3_aa: CATSRETDYGRYF; j_call: TRBJ2-7; d_call: NA; v_call: TRBV15; clone_size: NA
cdr3_nt: TGCAGTGCTCTTCCTAGCGGGAGTGAGACCCAGTACTTC; cdr3_aa: CSALPSGSETQYF; j_call: TRBJ2-5; d_call: TRBD2; v_call: TRBV20-1; clone_size: NA
cdr3_nt: TGTGCCAGCACCAACTCCATGGACCGGGAGGCCCAGTACTTC; cdr3_aa: CASTNSMDREAQYF; j_call: TRBJ2-5; d_call: TRBD2; v_call: TRBV12-3/TRBV12-4; clone_size: NA
cdr3_nt: TGTGCCATCATGGCGGCAGGGCCCATGAACACTGAAGCTTTCTTT; cdr3_aa: CAIMAAGPMNTEAFF; j_call: TRBJ1-1; d_call: NA; v_call: TRBV10-3; clone_size: once
cdr3_nt: TGTGCCAGCAGCTTGCTGACAGCCTATGATTCACCCCTCCACTTT; cdr3_aa: CASSLLTAYDSPLHF; j_call: TRBJ1-6; d_call: NA; v_call: TRBV9; clone_size: once
cdr3_nt: TGTGCCAGCAGAACCGGGACAGGGGACTCCTACGAGCAGTACTTC; cdr3_aa: CASRTGTGDSYEQYF; j_call: TRBJ2-7; d_call: TRBD1; v_call: TRBV7-3; clone_size: NA
cdr3_nt: TGTGCCAGCAGCCGATCCGGGGGCGGGAACTATGGCTACACCTTC; cdr3_aa: CASSRSGGGNYGYTF; j_call: TRBJ1-2; d_call: NA; v_call: TRBV7-2; clone_size: NA
cdr3_nt: TGTGCCAGCAGGTTCCAGGGGCGGTCAACTAATGAAAAACTGGTTTTT; cdr3_aa: CASRFQGRSTNEKLVF; j_call: TRBJ1-4; d_call: NA; v_call: TRBV7-2; clone_size: NA
cdr3_nt: TGTGCCAGCAGCATAGCTAGGTCTTGGGACGAGCAGTACTTC; cdr3_aa: CASSIARSWDEQYF; j_call: TRBJ2-7; d_call: NA; v_call: TRBV7-3; clone_size: NA
cdr3_nt: TGTGCCAGCAGCTTGGTTCGGGCTGGCTACACCTTC; cdr3_aa: CASSLVRAGYTF; j_call: TRBJ1-2; d_call: NA; v_call: TRBV11-2; clone_size: once
cdr3_nt: TGTGCCAGCAGCCAAGAGGCCCAGCGGGGCACAGATACGCAGTATTTT; cdr3_aa: CASSQEAQRGTDTQYF; j_call: TRBJ2-3; d_call: NA; v_call: TRBV4-2; clone_size: NA
cdr3_nt: TGTGCCAGCAGCACCGCGACAGGGAATCAGCCCCAGCATTTT; cdr3_aa: CASSTATGNQPQHF; j_call: TRBJ1-5; d_call: TRBD1; v_call: TRBV9; clone_size: NA
cdr3_nt: TGTGCCAGCAGAAAAACTAGCGGGAGTAGCGAGCAGTACTTC; cdr3_aa: CASRKTSGSSEQYF; j_call: TRBJ2-7; d_call: TRBD2; v_call: TRBV2; clone_size: NA
cdr3_nt: TGTGCCATCAGTGACGTGGGACAGGACAATCAGCCCCAGCATTTT; cdr3_aa: CAISDVGQDNQPQHF; j_call: TRBJ1-5; d_call: TRBD1; v_call: TRBV10-3; clone_size: NA
cdr3_nt: TGCAGCTCCGTAGGGAACACTGAAGCTTTCTTT; cdr3_aa: CSSVGNTEAFF; j_call: TRBJ1-1; d_call: NA; v_call: TRBV29-1; clone_size: NA
cdr3_nt: TGTGCCAGCGGCTTGACAGGGGGCGAGCAGTACTTC; cdr3_aa: CASGLTGGEQYF; j_call: TRBJ2-7; d_call: TRBD1; v_call: TRBV7-3; clone_size: NA
cdr3_nt: NA; cdr3_aa: CASSYRVAGSCFF; j_call: TRBJ2-2; d_call: NA; v_call: TRBV6-5; clone_size: NA
cdr3_nt: TGTGCCACTAAACCGGGACTAACAGATACGCAGTATTTT; cdr3_aa: CATKPGLTDTQYF; j_call: TRBJ2-3; d_call: TRBD2; v_call: TRBV15; clone_size: many
cdr3_nt: TGTGCCAGCAGCCCCCGGGACTTGGCCACAGATACGCAGTATTTT; cdr3_aa: CASSPRDLATDTQYF; j_call: TRBJ2-3; d_call: NA; v_call: TRBV14; clone_size: few
cdr3_nt: TGCAGTGCTAGAGGCGGGGGTGGGGGTACCGGGGAGCTGTTTTTT; cdr3_aa: CSARGGGGGTGELFF; j_call: TRBJ2-2; d_call: TRBD2; v_call: TRBV20-1; clone_size: NA
cdr3_nt: TGTGCCAGCTACCCCCCCGTGGACTATGGCTACACCTTC; cdr3_aa: CASYPPVDYGYTF; j_call: TRBJ1-2; d_call: NA; v_call: TRBV9; clone_size: NA
cdr3_nt: TGTGCCAGCAGCTTGGGGCCTTGGACAGCTAACTATGGCTACACCTTC; cdr3_aa: CASSLGPWTANYGYTF; j_call: TRBJ1-2; d_call: NA; v_call: TRBV7-6; clone_size: NA
cdr3_nt: TGTGCCAGCAGTCACAGATTCTATGGCTACACCTTC; cdr3_aa: CASSHRFYGYTF; j_call: TRBJ1-2; d_call: NA; v_call: TRBV6-5; clone_size: many
cdr3_nt: TGTGCCAGTAGTCCTCGGACAGGGGCAAGCAATCAGCCCCAGCATTTT; cdr3_aa: CASSPRTGASNQPQHF; j_call: TRBJ1-5; d_call: TRBD1; v_call: TRBV19; clone_size: many
cdr3_nt: TGTGCCATCAGACGAGACACCGATAGCGATCAGCCCCAGCATTTT; cdr3_aa: CAIRRDTDSDQPQHF; j_call: TRBJ1-5; d_call: NA; v_call: TRBV10-3; clone_size: NA
cdr3_nt: TGTGCCAGCACCCTCGACAGGGTGGGACAGCCCCAGCATTTT; cdr3_aa: CASTLDRVGQPQHF; j_call: TRBJ1-5; d_call: TRBD1; v_call: TRBV2; clone_size: few
cdr3_nt: TGTGCCTGGACTACCAGGGGTACTGAAGCTTTCTTT; cdr3_aa: CAWTTRGTEAFF; j_call: TRBJ1-1; d_call: NA; v_call: TRBV30; clone_size: NA
cdr3_nt: TGTGCCAGCAGCCGCCCTCGGGACAGGGGACCCGAGCAGTACTTC; cdr3_aa: CASSRPRDRGPEQYF; j_call: TRBJ2-7; d_call: TRBD1; v_call: TRBV5-8; clone_size: many
cdr3_nt: TGCGCCAGCCTAAAAGGGTACGGGGGACCGACCGGGGAGCTGTTTTTT; cdr3_aa: CASLKGYGGPTGELFF; j_call: TRBJ2-2; d_call: NA; v_call: TRBV4-1; clone_size: few